These T cell receptor beta chains were read from a single sample in a study of human T cells and chemical hapten exposure. TCRdb independently ran MiXCR on the RACE reads; one entry per CDR3 protein. Counted here are more than 65,000 distinct CDR3 sequences, approximately 10% occurring once; the ten biggest clones make up approximately 1.5%. This material consisted of whole blood, taken in connection with sensitization to the hapten diphenylcyclopropenone (DPC). Every receptor here comes from a woman between 50 and 59 years old with alopecia areata. Some clones in this sample may be carry-over from other donors' samples. Both conserved end residues are part of each CDR3. D genes are given only for firm matches. Clone size appears in some rows only: once, few, many, or a class for an expanded clone.

d_call: .
j_call: TRBJ2-5
v_call: TRBV3-1
clone_size: .
cdr3_nt: TGTGCCAGCAGCCGGCGGTTTGGATACCGAGAGACCCAGTACTTC
cdr3_aa: CASSRRFGYRETQYF

d_call: .
j_call: TRBJ2-1
v_call: TRBV28
clone_size: many
cdr3_nt: TGTGCCAGCAGTTTAGGGGCAGCCAATGAGCAGTTCTTC
cdr3_aa: CASSLGAANEQFF

d_call: .
j_call: TRBJ2-1
v_call: TRBV21-1
clone_size: few
cdr3_nt: TGTGCCAGCAGAGGGGCAGGGGATCCCTCTGGCTACAATGAGCAGTTCTTC
cdr3_aa: CASRGAGDPSGYNEQFF

d_call: TRBD2
j_call: TRBJ2-7
v_call: TRBV20-1
clone_size: few
cdr3_nt: TGCAGTGCTAGCCAGCGACTAGCGGGAGGCTACGAGCAGTACTTC
cdr3_aa: CSASQRLAGGYEQYF

d_call: TRBD1
j_call: TRBJ2-1
v_call: TRBV7-2
clone_size: many
cdr3_nt: TGTGCCAGCAGCTTCGAAGGGGGCTCGTACAATGAGCAGTTCTTC
cdr3_aa: CASSFEGGSYNEQFF

d_call: .
j_call: TRBJ2-7
v_call: TRBV12-3/TRBV12-4
clone_size: .
cdr3_nt: TGTGCCAGCAGTTCTACAGGGAGGCCCTACGAGCAGTACTTC
cdr3_aa: CASSSTGRPYEQYF

d_call: .
j_call: TRBJ2-1
v_call: TRBV29-1
clone_size: .
cdr3_nt: TGCAGCGTCCCTAGGCCTGGGGGAAATGAGCAGTTCTTC
cdr3_aa: CSVPRPGGNEQFF

d_call: .
j_call: TRBJ2-7
v_call: TRBV11-3
clone_size: few
cdr3_nt: TGTGCCAGCAGCCGTGGAGGGGGGAACGAGCAGTACTTC
cdr3_aa: CASSRGGGNEQYF

d_call: TRBD2
j_call: TRBJ2-3
v_call: TRBV11-2
clone_size: .
cdr3_nt: TGTGCCAGCAGCTCCCCTGGACTAGCGGGAGGTACAAATACGCAGTATTTT
cdr3_aa: CASSSPGLAGGTNTQYF

d_call: .
j_call: TRBJ1-4
v_call: TRBV11-2
clone_size: many
cdr3_nt: TGTGCCAGCAGCGCGACGATAACTAATGAAAAACTGTTTTTT
cdr3_aa: CASSATITNEKLFF

d_call: .
j_call: TRBJ2-3
v_call: TRBV29-1
clone_size: .
cdr3_nt: TGCAGCGTCGACGGGGTCAAAGGCACAGATACGCAGTATTTT
cdr3_aa: CSVDGVKGTDTQYF

d_call: .
j_call: TRBJ1-2
v_call: TRBV29-1
clone_size: .
cdr3_nt: TGCAGCGTTGAAACCCTAGGGGACTATGGCTACACCTTC
cdr3_aa: CSVETLGDYGYTF

d_call: .
j_call: TRBJ2-3
v_call: TRBV29-1
clone_size: .
cdr3_nt: TGCAGCGTTGGGGAGACGAGAACCACAGATACGCAGTATTTT
cdr3_aa: CSVGETRTTDTQYF

d_call: .
j_call: TRBJ1-1
v_call: TRBV5-5
clone_size: .
cdr3_nt: TGTGCCAGCAGCGGCGACATGTTAGGGACTGAAGCTTTCTTT
cdr3_aa: CASSGDMLGTEAFF

d_call: .
j_call: TRBJ2-3
v_call: TRBV3-1
clone_size: .
cdr3_nt: TGTGCCAGCAGCCACTTCGGATCTAGCACAGATACGCAGTATTTT
cdr3_aa: CASSHFGSSTDTQYF

d_call: TRBD2
j_call: TRBJ2-3
v_call: TRBV7-3
clone_size: .
cdr3_nt: TGTGCCAGCAGCTTAAGGGCGGAGGGAGGGAGCGATACGCAGTATTTT
cdr3_aa: CASSLRAEGGSDTQYF

d_call: TRBD1
j_call: TRBJ2-7
v_call: TRBV29-1
clone_size: .
cdr3_nt: TGCAGCGTCGCCGGGACAGGGGGGCCCTACGAGCAGTACTTC
cdr3_aa: CSVAGTGGPYEQYF

d_call: .
j_call: TRBJ1-5
v_call: TRBV7-2
clone_size: .
cdr3_nt: TGTGCCAGCACATCGTACAATCAGCCCCAGCATTTT
cdr3_aa: CASTSYNQPQHF

d_call: TRBD2
j_call: TRBJ2-2
v_call: TRBV2
clone_size: many
cdr3_nt: TGTGCCAGCAGTGCACTAGCGGGAGCCGGGGAGCTGTTTTTT
cdr3_aa: CASSALAGAGELFF

d_call: TRBD2
j_call: TRBJ2-1
v_call: TRBV5-1
clone_size: .
cdr3_nt: TGCGCCAGCAGCTTGGGAGGCGGGAGGGCCCTCGGTGAGCAGTTCTTC
cdr3_aa: CASSLGGGRALGEQFF

d_call: .
j_call: TRBJ2-7
v_call: TRBV27
clone_size: few
cdr3_nt: TGTGCCAGCAGTTTTCGGGACTCCACACCCAACGAGCAGTACTTC
cdr3_aa: CASSFRDSTPNEQYF

d_call: TRBD2
j_call: TRBJ2-1
v_call: TRBV10-2
clone_size: .
cdr3_nt: TGCGCCAGCCGTCTAGCGGGAGGGCCGTATGAGCAGTTCTTC
cdr3_aa: CASRLAGGPYEQFF

d_call: .
j_call: TRBJ1-5
v_call: TRBV18
clone_size: many
cdr3_nt: TGTGCCAGCAGCCAAGGGCAGGGGAATCAGCCCCAGCATTTT
cdr3_aa: CASSQGQGNQPQHF

d_call: TRBD2
j_call: TRBJ2-2
v_call: TRBV7-3
clone_size: .
cdr3_nt: TGTGCCAGCAGCGTCCAGCGGGAGCTGAACACCGGGGAGCTGTTTTTT
cdr3_aa: CASSVQRELNTGELFF

d_call: .
j_call: TRBJ2-5
v_call: TRBV18
clone_size: few
cdr3_nt: TGTGCCAGCTCACCGGGACAAACTGCGGAGACCCAGTACTTC
cdr3_aa: CASSPGQTAETQYF

d_call: TRBD2
j_call: TRBJ2-1
v_call: TRBV5-4
clone_size: .
cdr3_nt: TGTGCCAGCAGCCCGGGGACTAGCGGGACCCGCAATGAGCAGTTCTTC
cdr3_aa: CASSPGTSGTRNEQFF

d_call: TRBD2
j_call: TRBJ2-7
v_call: TRBV4-1
clone_size: few
cdr3_nt: TGCGCCAGCAGCCAAGAGGGCGGGAGCTTCTCCTACGAGCAGTACTTC
cdr3_aa: CASSQEGGSFSYEQYF

d_call: TRBD1
j_call: TRBJ2-5
v_call: TRBV7-3
clone_size: .
cdr3_nt: TGTGCCAGCAGCTCGCAGGGGGCTCTCCAAGAGACCCAGTACTTC
cdr3_aa: CASSSQGALQETQYF

d_call: .
j_call: TRBJ2-7
v_call: TRBV10-3
clone_size: .
cdr3_nt: TGTGCCATCAGTCCCCGCTCCTACGAGCAGTACTTC
cdr3_aa: CAISPRSYEQYF

d_call: .
j_call: TRBJ2-5
v_call: TRBV29-1
clone_size: few
cdr3_nt: TGCAGCGTCTCCCCGATGAGGGGAGAGACCCAGTACTTC
cdr3_aa: CSVSPMRGETQYF

d_call: .
j_call: TRBJ1-5
v_call: TRBV19
clone_size: many
cdr3_nt: TGTGCCAGTATGGCGGAGGGAATGAGCAATCAGCCCCAGCATTTT
cdr3_aa: CASMAEGMSNQPQHF

d_call: TRBD2
j_call: TRBJ2-3
v_call: TRBV6-2/TRBV6-3
clone_size: .
cdr3_nt: TGTGCCAGCAGTCCCGGGACTAGCGGGTTAAGCACAGATACGCAGTATTTT
cdr3_aa: CASSPGTSGLSTDTQYF

d_call: .
j_call: TRBJ1-4
v_call: TRBV11-2
clone_size: many
cdr3_nt: TGTGCCAGCAGCTTCCAGGGCGGGTTTCGGGAAAAACTGTTTTTT
cdr3_aa: CASSFQGGFREKLFF

d_call: .
j_call: TRBJ2-4
v_call: TRBV2
clone_size: few
cdr3_nt: TGTGCCAGCGAGCGGGCTCAAAACATTCAGTACTTC
cdr3_aa: CASERAQNIQYF

d_call: .
j_call: TRBJ2-4
v_call: TRBV2
clone_size: few
cdr3_nt: TGTGCCAGCAGTGAACCGGGTAGGGCGGCCAAAAACATTCAGTACTTC
cdr3_aa: CASSEPGRAAKNIQYF

d_call: .
j_call: TRBJ2-1
v_call: TRBV11-2
clone_size: few
cdr3_nt: TGTGCCAGCAGCCACGCAACCACAGGGTCGGGTCAGTTCTTC
cdr3_aa: CASSHATTGSGQFF

d_call: .
j_call: TRBJ1-4
v_call: TRBV19
clone_size: few
cdr3_nt: TGTGCCAGTACCCCCACGGGGACTCCGCGTCCGCGGCTGTTTTTT
cdr3_aa: CASTPTGTPRPRLFF

d_call: .
j_call: TRBJ2-4
v_call: TRBV27
clone_size: .
cdr3_nt: TGTGCCAGCAGAGGGAGGCAAAACATTCAGTACTTC
cdr3_aa: CASRGRQNIQYF

d_call: .
j_call: TRBJ2-7
v_call: TRBV7-2
clone_size: .
cdr3_nt: TGTGCCAGCAGCTTAGCCCCGGCGACAGGCGGGTACGAGCAGTACTTC
cdr3_aa: CASSLAPATGGYEQYF

d_call: TRBD1
j_call: TRBJ2-3
v_call: TRBV7-9
clone_size: many
cdr3_nt: TGTGCCAGCAGCATCTCCGGGACAGGGTATCCAGATACGCAGTATTTT
cdr3_aa: CASSISGTGYPDTQYF

d_call: .
j_call: TRBJ2-1
v_call: TRBV24-1
clone_size: .
cdr3_nt: TGTGCCACCTCGGACTTCTACAATGAGCAGTTCTTC
cdr3_aa: CATSDFYNEQFF

d_call: TRBD1
j_call: TRBJ1-2
v_call: TRBV29-1
clone_size: few
cdr3_nt: TGCAGCGTCTTAGGACAGGACGATGGCTACACCTTC
cdr3_aa: CSVLGQDDGYTF

d_call: .
j_call: TRBJ2-2
v_call: TRBV6-1
clone_size: many
cdr3_nt: TGTGCCAGCAGCCGAAAGGCAGGGGAAGTGTACACCGGGGAGCTGTTTTTT
cdr3_aa: CASSRKAGEVYTGELFF

d_call: TRBD1
j_call: TRBJ2-5
v_call: TRBV29-1
clone_size: few
cdr3_nt: TGCAGCCTTTCCCAGGGGGCAGGAGAGACCCAGTACTTC
cdr3_aa: CSLSQGAGETQYF

d_call: .
j_call: TRBJ2-4
v_call: TRBV11-3
clone_size: many
cdr3_nt: TGTGCCAGCAGCTTCGGAGACGACCCACGAGGGGACATTCAGTACTTC
cdr3_aa: CASSFGDDPRGDIQYF

d_call: .
j_call: TRBJ2-6
v_call: TRBV24-1
clone_size: .
cdr3_nt: TGTGCCACCAGTGCCTTCCGCGCAGGGCCTAACCCTGGGGCCAACGTCCTGACTTTC
cdr3_aa: CATSAFRAGPNPGANVLTF

d_call: TRBD2
j_call: TRBJ2-1
v_call: TRBV7-3
clone_size: .
cdr3_nt: TGTGCCAGCAGCATGACTAGCGGGAGACATGAGCAGTTCTTC
cdr3_aa: CASSMTSGRHEQFF

d_call: TRBD1
j_call: TRBJ2-1
v_call: TRBV7-8
clone_size: .
cdr3_nt: TGTGCCAGCAGCGGGCGGGGGACAGGGCTCTCCTACAATGAGCAGTTCTTC
cdr3_aa: CASSGRGTGLSYNEQFF

d_call: .
j_call: TRBJ1-4
v_call: TRBV5-5
clone_size: many
cdr3_nt: TGTGCCAGCAGCTTGTCTCGTAATGAAAAACTGTTTTTT
cdr3_aa: CASSLSRNEKLFF

d_call: .
j_call: TRBJ2-5
v_call: TRBV5-1
clone_size: .
cdr3_nt: TGCGCCAGCAGCTTCCCCGGGACGACCCAAGAGACCCAGTACTTC
cdr3_aa: CASSFPGTTQETQYF

d_call: .
j_call: TRBJ2-3
v_call: TRBV14
clone_size: .
cdr3_nt: TGTGCCAGCAGCCAAGCAGGGGCCCGCACAGATACGCAGTATTTT
cdr3_aa: CASSQAGARTDTQYF

d_call: .
j_call: TRBJ1-2
v_call: TRBV6-1
clone_size: few
cdr3_nt: TGTGCCAGCAGCGACTTGGATGTATCTAACTATGGCTACACCTTC
cdr3_aa: CASSDLDVSNYGYTF